The sequence of this T cell receptor (beta chain) was determined in a study of vaccination and CD4 T cells after COVID-19. Described treatment: approximately 11-day PBMC culture with coronavirus spike peptide pools or control peptides (ViraFEST assay). Researchers used the Oncomine TCR Beta short-read assay to sequence DNA from cultured CD4+ T cells. MiXCR, applied by TCRdb to the PCR reads, yields one record per CDR3 protein. The sample includes 15,000 to 19,000 distinct CDR3 sequences, about two fifths of them seen just once. This clonotype was observed a handful of times. What it binds is unknown. The V end lost 6 bases, the J end lost 1 base, and 6 bases lay between the germline ends. Per germline, CDR1 MNHEY and CDR2 SVGEGT. The CDR3 contains 12 residues.

The clonotype comes from a human donor who had recovered from COVID-19. The gene calls are TRBV6-2 or TRBV6-3 and TRBJ1-1; no definite D call. The sample in question was CD4+ T cells from blood, cultured in vitro, obtained before SARS-CoV-2 vaccination. The CDR3 protein is CASRDSNTEAFF. As DNA, the CDR3 is TGTGCCAGCAGGGATTCGAACACTGAAGCTTTCTTT.